The T cell receptor (beta chain) under discussion was sequenced for a study of T cell responses to AZD1222 COVID-19 vaccine. Turning to the study itself: Investigators merged groups given second doses at roughly 4 or roughly 12 weeks.

Sequencing used immunoSEQ multiplex PCR; TCRdb keeps in-frame clones, though not all of them. The sample includes 95,000 to 110,000 clones, around 90% of them seen just once. For this clone: Its antigen is unknown.

Germline V CDR1 and CDR2: MNHEY, SVGAGI. This CDR3 has 14 amino acids. The V end lost 6 bases, the J end lost 7 bases, and 15 bases lay between the germline ends. Regarding the study as a whole: The study identified only five to seven AZD1222 recipients as seropositive at baseline. In the spike-specific TCR repertoire, nearly half reportedly target unmutated variant regions. Distributed over spike, vaccine-associated CD4 TCRs predominated at 160-218 and 743-854.

The chain couples TRBV6-5 to TRBJ1-4, with a possible D match to TRBD1 (6 bases). The receptor was derived from an adult in good health. The sequenced sample was peripheral blood, obtained on day 0 of AZD1222 vaccination. The CDR3 loop is CASRFTGRGEKLFF. The DNA for the CDR3 is TGTGCCAGCAGATTCACAGGGAGGGGTGAAAAACTGTTTTTT.